Ten or more counts support the clone carrying this T cell receptor (beta chain). Its antigen is as yet unknown. This entry comes from a study of neurological immune-mediated disorders. Whole-study findings and limits: The study phylogenetically grouped the repertoires of 18 of 34 multiple sclerosis patients into one related-CDR3 cluster, a possible signature.

CDR1 is SEHNR and CDR2 is FQNEAQ in the germline V gene (reference sequence). The CDR3 spans 15 residues. After removal of 5 bases from V and 2 bases from J, the junction contained 9 bases not matched to a gene. The time point: longitudinal time-point 3. TCRdb used MiXCR to reprocess the 5' RACE reads, holding one entry per CDR3 protein. The sample lists some 80,000 distinct CDR3 sequences, about 4.3% occurring once. The receptor's source is a woman in her sixties with multiple sclerosis. This chain uses TRBV7-9 with TRBJ2-7; 7 bases align to TRBD1. Sequenced: PBMCs. CDR3 coding DNA: TGTGCCAGCAGCGCCCGGGACAGTCTAACCTACGAGCAGTACTTC. Encoded protein: CASSARDSLTYEQYF.